The T cell receptor (beta chain) under discussion was sequenced for a study of T cells after yellow fever vaccination. Study-wide results and caveats: Post-booster reappearance was seen for most primary-vaccination clones (about 95% CD4, roughly 91% CD8).

This clonotype was counted at least ten times. Its matching antigen is unknown. Germline CDR1 is KGHSH and CDR2 is LQKENI. The CDR3 covers 14 residues. The V end was cut by 5 bases, the J end by 6 bases, with 13 bases between. 5'RACE template switching added a universal primer site and UMIs to TCR cDNA. TCRdb ran MiXCR on the 5' RACE reads and lists one entry per CDR3 protein. The table shows about 210,000 distinct CDR3 sequences, with 3% to 3.5% occurring only once. The chain recombines TRBV18 with TRBJ2-2, with D perhaps matching TRBD1 (6 bases). This receptor was taken from a man aged 18-30 years who received the YFV17D yellow fever vaccine. The sequencing here drew on CD4+ T cells sorted from PBMCs, taken 10 days after the yellow fever booster vaccination. CDR3 amino acids: CASSSSQGAGELFF. The CDR3 region has the DNA TGTGCCAGCTCATCTTCACAGGGAGCCGGGGAGCTGTTTTTT.